This T cell receptor (beta chain) comes out of a study of CDR3 diversity in severe acne. In germline, CDR1 is SEHNR, CDR2 FQNEAQ (reference sequence). Trimming cost V 5 bases and J 4 bases, with 14 bases left between them. The CDR3 is 14 amino acids. TCRdb reprocessed the PCR reads with MiXCR, giving one entry per CDR3 protein. The repertoire holds about 84,000 distinct CDR3 sequences, over 40% seen once, with about 13% in the top ten. This TCR was recovered from a male donor in good health, without acne. The rearrangement uses TRBV7-9 and TRBJ1-1; perhaps TRBD1 as D (5 bases). Sequencing input: blood. The CDR3 DNA follows: TGTGCCAGCAGCCCCCCGGGGGTTAGCACTGAAGCTTTCTTT. It codes for CASSPPGVSTEAFF.